Listed here are 32 T cell receptor beta chains from one sample, sequenced in a study of T cell repertoires in cytomegalovirus infection. From the reads, TCRdb called clonotypes with MiXCR, one entry per CDR3 protein. The sample includes about 490,000 distinct CDR3 sequences, approximately 15% of them seen just once. The sequenced sample was CD8+ T cells from PBMCs. These receptors were obtained from a human donor in good health (CMV status not recorded). Some clones in this sample may be carry-over from other donors' samples.

In its sample, this clonotype was seen many times. This chain uses TRBV7-6 with TRBJ1-4; 7 bases fit TRBD1. Germline-derived CDR1 and CDR2 are SGHVS and FNYEAQ. The CDR3 is 14 amino acids. The ends lost 5 bases at V and 6 bases at J; junction bases unmatched: 6. The CDR3 region has the DNA TGTGCCAGCAGCGGAGAGGGGGCGGATGAAAAACTGTTTTTT. Encoded protein: CASSGEGADEKLFF.

This clonotype was seen at least ten times. The rearrangement links TRBV7-3 to TRBJ2-7, with TRBD1 matching over 9 bases. Germline CDR1 and CDR2: SGHTA and FQGTGA. The CDR3 is 13 residues long. J gave up 6 bases and V 5 bases, and 5 bases lay outside the gene matches. CDR3 amino acids: CASSPGQGSEQYF. The CDR3 nucleotides read TGTGCCAGCAGCCCTGGACAGGGGAGCGAGCAGTACTTC. The full variable domain, its missing parts supplied by reference TRBV7-3 and TRBJ2-7, is GAGVSQTPSNKVTEKGKYVELRCDPISGHTALYWYRQSLGQGPEFLIYFQGTGAADDSGLPNDRFFAVRPEGSVSTLKIQRTERGDSAVYLCASSPGQGSEQYFGPGTRLTVT.

The V and J genes are TRBV6-8 and TRBJ2-5; D unresolved. This CDR3 spans 12 amino acids. CDR1 is MNHGY, CDR2 SAAAGT, per germline. The V end lost 4 bases, the J end lost 7 bases, and 10 bases lay between the germline ends. The CDR3 loop is CASSSSEWTQYF. For the CDR3, the DNA is TGTGCCAGCAGTTCCTCGGAGTGGACCCAGTACTTC.

This clonotype was counted ten times or more. The V call is TRBV25-1, the J call TRBJ2-1; the D call may be TRBD1 or TRBD2 (5 bases each). The V and J ends lost 7 bases and 9 bases respectively, with 10 bases between them. The germline V gene has CDR1 MGHDK and CDR2 SYGVNS. The CDR3 is made up of 11 amino acids. CDR3 sequence: CASTSGTEQFF. CDR3 in DNA: TGTGCCAGCACCTCCGGGACTGAGCAGTTCTTC.

Ten or more counts support this clonotype. The chain links TRBV7-9 to TRBJ1-1; D remains unclear. The germline V gene has CDR1 SEHNR and CDR2 FQNEAQ (reference sequence). The ends were cut back, 4 bases at V and 10 bases at J, with 13 bases in the middle. This CDR3 has 12 residues. The CDR3 sequence is CASSSPPPGAFF. The DNA of the CDR3 is TGTGCCAGCAGCTCACCCCCGCCGGGAGCTTTCTTT. The variable domain in full, with the rest retrieved from reference TRBV7-9 and TRBJ1-1, is DTGVSQNPRHKITKRGQNVTFRCDPISEHNRLYWYRQTLGQGPEFLTYFQNEAQLEKSRLLSDRFSAERPKGSFSTLEIQRTEQGDSAMYLCASSSPPPGAFFGQGTRLTVV.

This clonotype was observed many times. This rearrangement joins TRBV11-2 to TRBJ2-7; TRBD1 might be the D (8 bases). Trimming stripped 5 bases from V and 0 bases from J, with 26 bases between. From germline, CDR1 is SGHAT and CDR2 FQNNGV. This CDR3 is 19 amino acids long. CDR3 amino acids: CASSPWDRRGGKASYEQYF. DNA of the CDR3: TGTGCCAGCAGCCCCTGGGACAGGCGCGGGGGAAAGGCCTCCTACGAGCAGTACTTC.

Only a few counts were recorded for this clonotype. The chain has TRBV30 and TRBJ2-3, with D perhaps being TRBD1 or TRBD2 (6 bases each). The germline CDR1 and CDR2 sequences are GTSNPN and SVGIG (reference sequence). The CDR3 sequence is 14 residues long. Deletions cut 8 bases from V and 0 bases from J, with 15 bases between. The CDR3 loop reads CALDGGSSTDTQYF. CDR3 DNA sequence: TGTGCCCTTGACGGGGGCTCTAGCACAGATACGCAGTATTTT.

This clonotype was counted at least ten times. The gene calls are TRBV10-3 and TRBJ2-3, with TRBD2 as a possible D gene (7 bases). Trimming left V 7 bases short and J 3 bases short, with 14 bases between. This CDR3 is built from 14 residues. CDR1 is ENHRY, CDR2 SYGVKD, per germline. The CDR3 sequence is CAIMDRGATDTQYF. The CDR3 DNA reads TGTGCCATCATGGACCGGGGGGCAACAGATACGCAGTATTTT.

The CDR3: CASSVAGTDYEQYF. CDR3 DNA: TGTGCCAGCAGTGTCGCCGGGACAGATTACGAGCAGTACTTC. This chain connects TRBV27 to TRBJ2-7; 7 bases line up with TRBD1. Germline trimming cut 5 bases from V and 4 bases from J; bases unmatched to any gene: 8. CDR1 MNHEY and CDR2 SMNVEV come from the germline V gene (reference sequence). The CDR3 loop spans 14 amino acids.

This clonotype was counted at least ten times. V and J are TRBV12-3 or TRBV12-4 and TRBJ1-5; no clear D. V was trimmed by 8 bases and J by 5 bases, leaving 16 bases between them. This CDR3 is 14 amino acids long. The CDR3 coding sequence is TGTGCCAGCGTATCTGGCGGGGATCATCAGCCCCAGCATTTT. Protein sequence: CASVSGGDHQPQHF.

This clonotype was picked up a small number of times. This rearrangement joins TRBV6-6 to TRBJ1-5; 9 nucleotides align to TRBD1. Germline assignment: CDR1 MNHNY and CDR2 SVGAGI (reference sequence). This CDR3 has 15 residues. V was clipped by 5 bases and J by 1 base; unmatched bases: 3. The CDR3 loop is CASSGQGRSNQPQHF. The DNA of the CDR3 is TGTGCCAGCAGTGGACAGGGGCGGAGCAATCAGCCCCAGCATTTT.

This chain links TRBV27 with TRBJ1-1; tentatively, D is TRBD1 (5 bases). Germline CDR1 MNHEY, CDR2 SMNVEV (reference sequence). Trimming cost V 8 bases and J 4 bases, with 20 bases left between them. The CDR3 has 15 amino acids. The CDR3 DNA reads as TGTGCCAGCCGAAGAGGCAGGGATCTTATCACTGAAGCTTTCTTT. It yields the protein CASRRGRDLITEAFF.

This clonotype was observed a handful of times. V gene TRBV4-2 combines with J gene TRBJ2-5; D could derive from TRBD1 or TRBD2 (5 bases each). Trimming removed 1 base from V and 2 bases from J, with 14 bases in between. The CDR3 has 16 residues. Germline CDR1 and CDR2: LGHNA and YNFKEQ. CDR3 DNA: TGTGCCAGCAGCCAAGTGGGGGTGGCGGATCAAGAGACCCAGTACTTC. It codes for CASSQVGVADQETQYF.

In DNA, the CDR3 is TGTGCCACCAGCGAGCCCTATAATGAAAAACTGTTTTTT. Its protein product is CATSEPYNEKLFF. The chain joins TRBV15 to TRBJ1-4, with D hard to call. CDR1 and CDR2 from the germline V gene are LNHNV and YYDKDF (reference sequence). The CDR3 has 13 amino acids. V was pared by 5 bases and J by 4 bases, with 8 bases between.

This clonotype has ten or more counts. CDR3: CASSLPRGKAKNIQYF. CDR3 nucleotides: TGTGCCAGCAGCTTACCCCGGGGGAAAGCCAAAAACATTCAGTACTTC. The rearrangement uses TRBV7-9 and TRBJ2-4, with a weak D call TRBD2 (6 bases). The germline gives CDR1 SEHNR, CDR2 FQNEAQ (reference sequence). This CDR3 is built from 16 residues. The V and J ends lost 2 bases and 0 bases respectively, with 11 bases between them.

Ten or more counts support this clonotype. The chain joins TRBV24-1 to TRBJ2-5; tentative D call: TRBD1 (6 bases). V lost 5 bases, J lost 3 bases, and 12 bases lay in between. The CDR3 covers 14 residues. Looked up from germline, CDR1 is KGHDR and CDR2 is SFDVKD. The CDR3 coding sequence is TGTGCCACCAGTGCTCGCCCAGGGGAAGAGACCCAGTACTTC. It specifies CATSARPGEETQYF.

The gene calls are TRBV14 and TRBJ2-1; 7 bases fit TRBD2. The CDR3 is 16 residues long. Germline trimming cut 1 base from V and 6 bases from J; bases unmatched to any gene: 9. Germline assignment: CDR1 SGHDN and CDR2 FVKESK. CDR3 protein: CASSQGTRLAGNEQFF. The DNA of the CDR3 is TGTGCCAGCAGCCAAGGGACCAGACTAGCAGGCAATGAGCAGTTCTTC. Variable domain in full (rest from reference TRBV14 and TRBJ2-1): EAGVTQFPSHSVIEKGQTVTLRCDPISGHDNLYWYRRVMGKEIKFLLHFVKESKQDESGMPNNRFLAERTGGTYSTLKVQPAELEDSGVYFCASSQGTRLAGNEQFFGPGTRLTVL.

Points on this clonotype: A read error may explain this, as a much larger clone is one base away. This chain links TRBV6-8 with TRBJ2-7, with TRBD1 as a possible D gene (6 bases). The germline CDR1 and CDR2 sequences are MNHGY and SAAAGT. The length of the CDR3 is 16 residues. CDR3 loop: CTSSYRVGRPTYEQYF. The CDR3 nucleotides read TGTACCAGCAGTTACAGGGTGGGCAGGCCCACCTACGAGCAGTACTTC.

This clonotype was observed a few times. Here the CDR3 DNA reads TGTGCCAGCACGGGGCCCTCGAGGAATGAGCAGTTCTTC. Translating gives CASTGPSRNEQFF. The chain is built from TRBV3-1 and TRBJ2-1; TRBD1 or TRBD2 may be the D gene (5 bases each). This CDR3 contains 13 residues. The germline gives CDR1 LGHDT, CDR2 YNNKEL (reference sequence). Trimming stripped 7 bases from V and 7 bases from J, with 14 bases between.

This clonotype was found many times. The rearrangement uses TRBV7-8 and TRBJ2-5; unclear D gene. The CDR3 is 16 amino acids. The germline V and J ends were trimmed by 5 bases and 5 bases, with 21 bases remaining between them. The germline gives CDR1 SGHVS, CDR2 FQNEAQ. CDR3 amino acids: CASSPSPRPSRETQYF. DNA of the CDR3: TGTGCCAGCAGCCCCTCCCCCCGCCCTTCGCGGGAGACCCAGTACTTC. Combining the CDR3 with reference TRBV7-8 and TRBJ2-5 gives the whole variable domain GAGVSQSPRYKVAKRGQDVALRCDPISGHVSLFWYQQALGQGPEFLTYFQNEAQLDKSGLPSDRFFAERPEGSVSTLKIQRTQQEDSAVYLCASSPSPRPSRETQYFGPGTRLLVL.

In this sample, this clonotype turned up many times. The chain couples TRBV7-9 to TRBJ2-7; TRBD1 matches 7 bases. From germline, CDR1 is SEHNR and CDR2 FQNEAQ (reference sequence). Unmatched junction bases numbered 4, after V lost 5 bases and J lost 3 bases. The CDR3 loop spans 13 amino acids. The DNA of the CDR3 is TGTGCCAGCAGCGCAGGGACAGACTACGAGCAGTACTTC. It codes for CASSAGTDYEQYF.

The sample holds many counts of this clonotype. The V gene is TRBV12-3 or TRBV12-4, the J gene TRBJ2-2; the match to TRBD2 covers 13 bases. Trimming removed 7 bases from V and 5 bases from J; junction bases left unmatched: 4. The CDR3 is 15 amino acids. The CDR3 is CASTTSGGATGELFF. CDR3 DNA: TGTGCCAGCACCACTAGCGGGGGGGCTACCGGGGAGCTGTTTTTT.

The genes are TRBV19 and TRBJ2-7; D gene uncertain. CDR3 length: 14 residues. Trimming stripped 5 bases from V and 2 bases from J, with 13 bases between. Germline V gene lookup returns CDR1 LNHDA and CDR2 SQIVND (reference sequence). The CDR3 sequence: CASSALTVPYEQYF. The CDR3 DNA is TGTGCCAGTAGTGCCCTTACAGTTCCCTACGAGCAGTACTTC.

This clonotype was seen ten or more times. V is TRBV7-8 and J is TRBJ1-1, with TRBD1 matching over 8 bases. The V gene end was trimmed by 4 bases and the J gene end by 5 bases; junction bases not matched to a gene: 12. The CDR3 has 16 amino acids. Germline values: CDR1 SGHVS, CDR2 FQNEAQ. The CDR3 here is CASSWDRLEGITEAFF. The CDR3 DNA follows: TGTGCCAGCAGCTGGGACAGGTTGGAGGGAATAACTGAAGCTTTCTTT.

This clonotype appeared many times. The rearrangement joins TRBV7-8 to TRBJ1-2; D is undetermined. V dropped 1 base and J dropped 11 bases, with 8 bases sitting between them. Germline loops: CDR1 SGHVS, CDR2 FQNEAQ. The CDR3 is made up of 11 amino acids. As DNA, the CDR3 is TGTGCCAGCAGCTTAGGGGCGGCGTACACCTTC. Residues: CASSLGAAYTF. The whole variable domain, remainder taken from reference TRBV7-8 and TRBJ1-2, is GAGVSQSPRYKVAKRGQDVALRCDPISGHVSLFWYQQALGQGPEFLTYFQNEAQLDKSGLPSDRFFAERPEGSVSTLKIQRTQQEDSAVYLCASSLGAAYTFGSGTRLTVV.

This rearrangement joins TRBV19 to TRBJ2-3; 12 bases align to TRBD2. The CDR3 contains 16 residues. Germline V gives CDR1 LNHDA, CDR2 SQIVND (reference sequence). With V trimmed by 6 bases and J by 5 bases, 9 bases remained unmatched. The CDR3 region is CASSRLAGDRGDTQYF. The CDR3 DNA is TGTGCCAGTAGCAGACTAGCGGGAGATCGGGGAGATACGCAGTATTTT.

This clonotype has at least ten counts. This chain uses TRBV7-2 with TRBJ1-5; D call uncertain. The CDR3 totals 15 residues. The V gene's germline CDR1 is SGHTA and CDR2 FQGNSA. Trimming cost V 3 bases and J 0 bases, with 9 bases left between them. The CDR3 sequence: CASSLNRLSNQPQHF. The CDR3 nucleotides read TGTGCCAGCAGCTTGAACAGACTTAGCAATCAGCCCCAGCATTTT.

This clonotype was observed many times. Its ends do not fully match the called genes, so a read error is possible. The chain joins TRBV12-3 or TRBV12-4 to TRBJ2-5; 7 positions agree with TRBD1. This CDR3 contains 14 residues. CDR3 protein: CASSLGDSQETQYF. In nucleotides, the CDR3 is TGTGCCAGCAGCTTAGGGGACAGCCAAGAGACCCAGTACTTC.

V is TRBV6-5 and J is TRBJ1-4; tentatively, D is TRBD1 (6 bases). In germline, CDR1 is MNHEY, CDR2 SVGAGI. Between the trimmed V and J ends, which lost 6 bases and 4 bases, there was a span of 15 bases. The CDR3 contains 15 residues. The CDR3 reads CASSPQDSLNEKLFF. Here the CDR3 DNA reads TGTGCCAGCAGCCCCCAGGACAGCCTTAATGAAAAACTGTTTTTT.

This clonotype was seen many times. V and J are TRBV11-2 and TRBJ2-1, with TRBD2 matching 8 bases. The V segment lost 5 bases and the J segment 4 bases; nucleotides outside the gene matches: 13. Germline CDR1 and CDR2: SGHAT and FQNNGV. This CDR3 is 17 amino acids long. CDR3 loop: CASSRSGSGNDYNEQFF. The CDR3 DNA sequence: TGTGCCAGCAGCCGCAGTGGTAGCGGGAACGATTACAATGAGCAGTTCTTC. The whole variable domain, filled in from reference TRBV11-2 and TRBJ2-1, reads EAGVAQSPRYKIIEKRQSVAFWCNPISGHATLYWYQQILGQGPKLLIQFQNNGVVDDSQLPKDRFSAERLKGVDSTLKIQPAKLEDSAVYLCASSRSGSGNDYNEQFFGPGTRLTVL.

This clonotype has more than one count but fewer than ten. V is TRBV19 and J is TRBJ1-1, with D perhaps matching TRBD1 (5 bases). The CDR3 runs to 15 residues. Germline V CDR1 and CDR2: LNHDA, SQIVND (reference sequence). Trimming removed 3 bases at V and 11 bases at J, with 22 bases between. The CDR3 loop reads CASSISDSYRFRAFF. The CDR3 DNA follows: TGTGCCAGTAGTATTAGCGACAGCTACCGTTTCAGGGCTTTCTTT.

The J gene is TRBJ1-3, the V gene TRBV29-1; no definite D call. The germline V gene encodes CDR1 SQVTM and CDR2 ANQGSEA. There are 15 residues in the CDR3. V lost 7 bases to trimming and J lost 3 bases, with 19 bases between them. The CDR3 region has the DNA TGCAGCGCGGGCTATGGGGAGGACCTTGGAAACACCATATATTTT. Amino acid sequence: CSAGYGEDLGNTIYF.